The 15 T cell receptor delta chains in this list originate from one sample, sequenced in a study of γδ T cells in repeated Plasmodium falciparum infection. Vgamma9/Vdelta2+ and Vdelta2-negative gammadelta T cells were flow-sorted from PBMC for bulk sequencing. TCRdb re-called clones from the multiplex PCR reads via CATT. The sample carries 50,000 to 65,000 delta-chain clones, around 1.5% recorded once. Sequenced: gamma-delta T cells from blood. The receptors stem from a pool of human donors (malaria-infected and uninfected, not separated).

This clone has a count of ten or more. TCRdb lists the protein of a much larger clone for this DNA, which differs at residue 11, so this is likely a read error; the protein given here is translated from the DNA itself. CDR3: CACDALPDTDELIF. For the CDR3, the DNA is TGTGCCTGTGACGCCCTGCCAGACACCGATGAACTCATCTTT. The chain links TRDV2 to TRDJ1; D uncertain. This CDR3 contains 14 residues. Germline V gene sequence: CDR1 GEAIGNYY, CDR2 EKD.

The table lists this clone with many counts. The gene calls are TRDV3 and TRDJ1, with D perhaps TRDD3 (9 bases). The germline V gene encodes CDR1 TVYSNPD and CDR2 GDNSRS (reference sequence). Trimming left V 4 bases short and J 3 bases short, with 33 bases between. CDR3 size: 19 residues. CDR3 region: CASATSYVNWGTKADKLIF. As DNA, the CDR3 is TGTGCCTCCGCCACTTCCTACGTTAACTGGGGGACGAAGGCCGATAAACTCATCTTT.

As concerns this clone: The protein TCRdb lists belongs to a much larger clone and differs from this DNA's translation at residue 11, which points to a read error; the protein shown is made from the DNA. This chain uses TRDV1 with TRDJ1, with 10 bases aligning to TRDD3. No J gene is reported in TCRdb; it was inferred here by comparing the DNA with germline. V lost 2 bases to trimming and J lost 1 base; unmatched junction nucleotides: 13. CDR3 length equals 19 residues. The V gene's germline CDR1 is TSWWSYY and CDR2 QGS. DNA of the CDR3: TGTGCTCTTGGGGAAACCCGAAACTGGGGGATGCGCGGCACCGATAAACTCATCTTT. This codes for CALGETRNWGMRGTDKLIF.

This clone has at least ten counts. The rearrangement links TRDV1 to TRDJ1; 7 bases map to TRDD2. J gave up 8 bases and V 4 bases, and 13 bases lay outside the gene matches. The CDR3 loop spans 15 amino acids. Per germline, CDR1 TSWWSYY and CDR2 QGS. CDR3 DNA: TGTGCTCTTGGGGCTGCCTTCCTGTTTCAGGGAAAACTCATCTTT. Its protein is CALGAAFLFQGKLIF.

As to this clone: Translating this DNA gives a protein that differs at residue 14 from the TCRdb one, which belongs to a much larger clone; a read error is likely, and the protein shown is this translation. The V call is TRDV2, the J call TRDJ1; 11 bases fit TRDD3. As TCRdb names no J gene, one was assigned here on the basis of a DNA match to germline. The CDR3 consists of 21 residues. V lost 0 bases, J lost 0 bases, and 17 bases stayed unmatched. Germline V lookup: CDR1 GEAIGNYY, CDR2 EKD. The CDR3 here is CACDTVVLGDKPLHYTDKLIF. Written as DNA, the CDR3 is TGTGCCTGTGACACCGTTGTACTGGGGGATAAGCCCCTTCACTACACCGATAAACTCATCTTT.

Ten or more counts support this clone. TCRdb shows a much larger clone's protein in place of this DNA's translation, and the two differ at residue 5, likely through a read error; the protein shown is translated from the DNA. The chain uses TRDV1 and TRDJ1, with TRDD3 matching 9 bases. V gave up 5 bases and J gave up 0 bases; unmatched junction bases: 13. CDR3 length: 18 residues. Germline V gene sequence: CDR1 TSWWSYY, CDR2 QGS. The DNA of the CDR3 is TGTGCTCTTGGGCTTAGGCCTGGGGGATGTTACTACACCGATAAACTCATCTTT. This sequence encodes CALGLRPGGCYYTDKLIF.

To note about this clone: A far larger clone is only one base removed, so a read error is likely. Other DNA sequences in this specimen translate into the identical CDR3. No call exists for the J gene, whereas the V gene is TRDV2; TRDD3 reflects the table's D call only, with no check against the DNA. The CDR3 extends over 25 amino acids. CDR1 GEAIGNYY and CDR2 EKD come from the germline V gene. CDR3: CACDKACVLPRYWASPLWGTDKLIF. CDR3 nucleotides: TGTGCCTGTGACAAGGCCTGTGTTCTCCCGAGGTACTGGGCCTCGCCCCTATGGGGCACCGATAAGCTCATCTTT.

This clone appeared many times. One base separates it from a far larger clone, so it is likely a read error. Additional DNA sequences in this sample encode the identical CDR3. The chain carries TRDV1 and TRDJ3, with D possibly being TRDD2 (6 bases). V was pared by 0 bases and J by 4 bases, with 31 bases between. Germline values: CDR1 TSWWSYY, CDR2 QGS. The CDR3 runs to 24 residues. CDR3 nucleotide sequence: TGTGCTCTTGGGGAACTAGGTTCCTCCAGATTGCTGCAACCTTTCCTATGGGACACCCGACAGATGTTTTTC. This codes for CALGELGSSRLLQPFLWDTRQMFF.

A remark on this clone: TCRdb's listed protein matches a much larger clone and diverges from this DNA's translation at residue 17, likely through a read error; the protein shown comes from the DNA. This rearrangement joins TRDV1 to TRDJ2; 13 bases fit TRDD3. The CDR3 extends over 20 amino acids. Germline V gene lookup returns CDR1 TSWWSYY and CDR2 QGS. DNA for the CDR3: TGTGCTCTTGGGGAACTAGGAGCACACTGGGGGATACGCTTTTCAGCACGACTCTTCTTT. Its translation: CALGELGAHWGIRFSARLFF.

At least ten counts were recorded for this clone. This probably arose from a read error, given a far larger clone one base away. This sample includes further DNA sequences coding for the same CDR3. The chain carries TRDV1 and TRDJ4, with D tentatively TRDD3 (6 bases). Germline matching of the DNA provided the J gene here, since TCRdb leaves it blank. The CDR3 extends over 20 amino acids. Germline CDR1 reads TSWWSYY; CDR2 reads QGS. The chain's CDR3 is CALGEPLLGPWNPPSGPLIF. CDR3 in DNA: TGTGCCCTTGGGGAACCCCTCCTGGGGCCGTGGAATCCCCCATCTGGACCCCTGATCTTT.

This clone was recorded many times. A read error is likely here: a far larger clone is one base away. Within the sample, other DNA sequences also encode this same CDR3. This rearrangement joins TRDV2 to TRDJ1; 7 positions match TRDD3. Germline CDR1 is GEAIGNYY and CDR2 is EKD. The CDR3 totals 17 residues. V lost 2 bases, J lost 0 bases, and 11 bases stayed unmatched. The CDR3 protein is CACDNRLLGFNTDKLIF. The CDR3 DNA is TGTGCCTGTGACAACCGTCTACTGGGGTTTAACACCGATAAACTCATCTTT.

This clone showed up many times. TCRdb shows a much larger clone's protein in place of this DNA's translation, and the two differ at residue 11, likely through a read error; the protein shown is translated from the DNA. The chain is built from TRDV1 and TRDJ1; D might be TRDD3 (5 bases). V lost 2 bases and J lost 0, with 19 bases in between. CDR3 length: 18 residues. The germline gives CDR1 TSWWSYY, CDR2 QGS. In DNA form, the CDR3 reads TGTGCTCTTGGGGAAGTGGGAGGGATCCCATTCTACACCGATAAACTCATCTTT. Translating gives CALGEVGGIPFYTDKLIF.

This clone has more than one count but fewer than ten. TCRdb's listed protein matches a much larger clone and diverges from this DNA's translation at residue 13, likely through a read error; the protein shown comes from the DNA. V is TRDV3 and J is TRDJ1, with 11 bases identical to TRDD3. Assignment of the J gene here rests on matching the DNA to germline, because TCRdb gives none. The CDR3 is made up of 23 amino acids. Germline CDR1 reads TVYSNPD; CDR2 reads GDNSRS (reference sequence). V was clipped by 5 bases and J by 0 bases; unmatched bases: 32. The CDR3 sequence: CAGGLPAFYWGIEAGFNTDKLIF. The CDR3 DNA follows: TGTGCCGGCGGCCTTCCTGCCTTTTACTGGGGGATAGAAGCAGGGTTTAACACCGATAAACTCATCTTT.

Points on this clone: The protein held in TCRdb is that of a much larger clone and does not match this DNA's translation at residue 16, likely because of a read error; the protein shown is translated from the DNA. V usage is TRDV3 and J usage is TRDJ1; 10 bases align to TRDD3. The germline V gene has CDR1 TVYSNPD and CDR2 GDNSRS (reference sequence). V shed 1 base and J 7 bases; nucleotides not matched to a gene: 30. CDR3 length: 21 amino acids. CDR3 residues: CAFMALRYTGGSPSRPSKLIF. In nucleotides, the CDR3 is TGTGCCTTTATGGCCCTACGATATACTGGGGGATCACCCTCACGACCCTCTAAACTCATCTTT.

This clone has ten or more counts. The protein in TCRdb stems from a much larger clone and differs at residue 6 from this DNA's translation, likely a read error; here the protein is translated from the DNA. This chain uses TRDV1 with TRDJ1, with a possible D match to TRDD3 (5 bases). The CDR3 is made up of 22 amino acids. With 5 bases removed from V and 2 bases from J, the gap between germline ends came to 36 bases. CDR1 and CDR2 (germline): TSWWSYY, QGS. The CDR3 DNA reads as TGTGCTCTTGGGCAAGGCTTACTACTCAGGAGCCACCTATACTGGAAAACCGATAAACTCATCTTT. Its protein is CALGQGLLLRSHLYWKTDKLIF.